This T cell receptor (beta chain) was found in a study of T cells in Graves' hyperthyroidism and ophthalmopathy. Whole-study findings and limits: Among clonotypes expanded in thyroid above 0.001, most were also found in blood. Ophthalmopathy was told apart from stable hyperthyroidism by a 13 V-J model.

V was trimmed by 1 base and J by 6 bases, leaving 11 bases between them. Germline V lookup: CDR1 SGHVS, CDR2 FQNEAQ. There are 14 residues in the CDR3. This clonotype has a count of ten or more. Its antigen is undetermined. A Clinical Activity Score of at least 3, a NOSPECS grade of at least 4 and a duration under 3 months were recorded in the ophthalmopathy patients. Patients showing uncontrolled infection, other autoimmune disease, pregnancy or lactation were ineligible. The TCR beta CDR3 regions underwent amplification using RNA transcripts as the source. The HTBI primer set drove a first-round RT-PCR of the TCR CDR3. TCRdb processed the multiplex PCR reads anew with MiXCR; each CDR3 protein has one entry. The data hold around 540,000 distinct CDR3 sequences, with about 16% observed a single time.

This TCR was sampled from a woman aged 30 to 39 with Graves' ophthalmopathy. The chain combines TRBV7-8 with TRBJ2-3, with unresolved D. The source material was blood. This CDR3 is CASSLGPSVDTQYF. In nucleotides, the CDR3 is TGTGCCAGCAGCTTAGGACCGTCTGTCGATACGCAGTATTTT.